Below are 19 T cell receptor beta chains sequenced from a single sample in a study of T cell repertoires in cytomegalovirus infection. Each CDR3 protein is one row after TCRdb ran MiXCR on the reads. The sample yields 560,000 or so distinct CDR3 sequences, approximately 15% seen once. Sequenced sample: CD8+ T cells from PBMCs. These TCRs come from a human donor in good health (CMV status not recorded). Some clones in this sample may be carry-over from other donors' samples.

This clonotype was picked up many times. This chain joins TRBV7-9 and TRBJ2-5, with D tentatively TRBD2 (6 bases). Germline V CDR1 and CDR2: SEHNR, FQNEAQ (reference sequence). V lost 5 bases and J lost 0, with 10 bases in between. The CDR3 runs 14 residues. The chain's CDR3 is CASSRPSDQETQYF. The CDR3 DNA sequence: TGTGCCAGCAGCAGGCCTAGCGACCAAGAGACCCAGTACTTC.

This clonotype was picked up a small number of times. This chain uses TRBV7-6 with TRBJ1-2; weak D call: TRBD1 (6 bases). Trimming removed 8 bases at V and 5 bases at J, with 15 bases between. CDR3 length equals 13 residues. Germline assignment: CDR1 SGHVS and CDR2 FNYEAQ. In DNA, the CDR3 is TGTGCCAGCCTTGGACAGAACTCTTATGGCTACACCTTC. Translated, it gives CASLGQNSYGYTF.

Here the CDR3 DNA reads TGTGCCATCACAGGACAGGCCAATGAGCAGTTCTTC. This gives the protein CAITGQANEQFF. This chain links TRBV10-3 with TRBJ2-1; TRBD1 aligns across 7 bases. Germline CDR1 ENHRY, CDR2 SYGVKD. This CDR3 has 12 residues. The junction had 3 bases not matched to a gene; V was cut back by 7 bases and J by 6 bases.

In its sample, this clonotype was seen a few times. The V call is TRBV12-5, the J call TRBJ1-2; D not resolved. Looked up from germline, CDR1 is LGHNT and CDR2 is FRNRAP. The CDR3 loop spans 14 amino acids. Trimming took 5 bases from V and 1 from J, leaving 11 bases between them. CDR3 region: CASGPGPINYGYTF. CDR3 nucleotide sequence: TGTGCTAGTGGTCCGGGCCCGATTAACTATGGCTACACCTTC.

J is TRBJ1-2 and V is TRBV10-3, with D possibly being TRBD1 (6 bases). The CDR3 has 15 amino acids. The V end was cut by 0 bases, the J end by 5 bases, with 13 bases between. CDR1 ENHRY and CDR2 SYGVKD come from the germline V gene. CDR3 loop: CAISESRQVDYGYTF. CDR3 coding DNA: TGTGCCATCAGTGAGTCGCGACAGGTCGATTATGGCTACACCTTC.

As to this clonotype: This could be a read error, since a much larger clone is one nucleotide away. The J gene is TRBJ2-6, the V gene TRBV27; D possibly uses TRBD1 or TRBD2 (5 bases each). This CDR3 comprises 17 residues. The germline V gene has CDR1 MNHEY and CDR2 SMNVEV (reference sequence). V lost 1 base and J lost 6, with 16 bases in between. The CDR3 sequence is CASSLYAGARVANVLTF. CDR3 DNA sequence: TGTGCCAGCAGTTTATATGCTGGGGCGCGGGTGGCCAACGTCCTGACTTTC.

This clonotype was counted between two and nine times. The chain joins TRBV11-2 to TRBJ2-7, with D perhaps assigned TRBD1 or TRBD2 (7 bases each). The CDR3 totals 15 residues. V lost 5 bases, J lost 4 bases, and 18 bases lay in between. Germline V gene data show CDR1 as SGHAT and CDR2 as FQNNGV. The CDR3 DNA reads TGTGCCAGCAGCCCGTGGGAGGGGGCATATTACGAGCAGTACTTC. Translated, it gives CASSPWEGAYYEQYF.

The chain combines TRBV6-6 with TRBJ2-7, with D uncertain. The CDR3 covers 14 residues. The germline V gene has CDR1 MNHNY and CDR2 SVGAGI (reference sequence). V was trimmed by 6 bases and J by 6 bases, leaving 18 bases between them. CDR3 amino acids: CASSPDKAKGEQYF. Here the CDR3 DNA reads TGTGCCAGCAGCCCCGACAAAGCGAAAGGCGAGCAGTACTTC.

J is TRBJ2-3 and V is TRBV12-3 or TRBV12-4; D remains ambiguous. V was clipped by 6 bases and J by 5 bases, with 15 bases between them. The CDR3 spans 14 residues. This CDR3 is CASSPYSEGDTQYF. As DNA, the CDR3 is TGTGCCAGCAGCCCTTATTCCGAAGGAGATACGCAGTATTTT.

This clonotype was recorded many times. The genes are TRBV7-2 and TRBJ1-2, with no clear D. There are 14 residues in the CDR3. The V end was cut by 2 bases, the J end by 4 bases, with 11 bases between. From germline, CDR1 is SGHTA and CDR2 FQGNSA. CDR3 protein: CASSLMGIRYGYTF. CDR3 sequence (DNA): TGTGCCAGCAGCTTAATGGGCATACGCTATGGCTACACCTTC.

The rearrangement uses TRBV4-1 and TRBJ1-1; D unclear. CDR3 length equals 13 residues. Germline values: CDR1 MGHRA, CDR2 YSYEKL. With 1 base removed from V and 3 bases from J, the gap between germline ends came to 6 bases. CDR3 nucleotides: TGCGCCAGCAGCCAAGGGACGGACACTGAAGCTTTCTTT. It translates to CASSQGTDTEAFF.

The rearrangement uses TRBV6-5 and TRBJ1-4; the D gene is possibly TRBD1 (6 bases). V was cut by 2 bases and J by 0 bases, with 10 bases left in between. CDR3 size: 16 residues. Germline V gene sequence: CDR1 MNHEY, CDR2 SVGAGI. The CDR3 here is CASSYKGTTTNEKLFF. In DNA, the CDR3 is TGTGCCAGCAGTTACAAGGGGACAACAACTAATGAAAAACTGTTTTTT.

This clonotype was recorded at least ten times. This chain links TRBV6-5 with TRBJ2-3, with TRBD2 matching 12 bases. V lost 2 bases to trimming and J lost 6 bases; unmatched junction nucleotides: 6. The CDR3 loop spans 16 amino acids. Germline V gives CDR1 MNHEY, CDR2 SVGAGI. In nucleotides, the CDR3 is TGTGCCAGCAGTTACGAACTAGCGGGGGGTGTGGATACGCAGTATTTT. It translates to CASSYELAGGVDTQYF.

This clonotype came up a few times. The chain has TRBV9 and TRBJ2-1; unclear D gene. CDR3 length: 15 residues. V was cut by 0 bases and J by 6 bases, with 13 bases left in between. Germline V gives CDR1 SGDLS, CDR2 YYNGEE. The CDR3 region has the DNA TGTGCCAGCAGCGTAGGATTAGGGCAGGCCAATGAGCAGTTCTTC. Residues: CASSVGLGQANEQFF.

This rearrangement joins TRBV2 to TRBJ2-4, with TRBD1 matching over 10 bases. CDR1 and CDR2 from the germline V gene are SNHLY and FYNNEI. The CDR3 totals 17 residues. The trim removed 3 bases at V and 4 bases at J, leaving 9 bases unmatched. The CDR3 DNA follows: TGTGCCAGCAGTGAGCGGACAGGGGGAACCCCTAAAAACATTCAGTACTTC. Its translation is CASSERTGGTPKNIQYF.

This clonotype was found many times. CDR3 bases: TGTGCCAGCAGCTTATCTGACACCGGGGAGCTGTTTTTT. It codes for CASSLSDTGELFF. This sequence joins TRBV7-3 and TRBJ2-2, with D unclear. V was clipped by 2 bases and J by 3 bases, with 4 bases between them. CDR3 length equals 13 residues. CDR1 and CDR2 (germline): SGHTA, FQGTGA.

The chain carries TRBV4-1 and TRBJ1-1; D is ambiguous. The CDR3 has 17 residues. V dropped 1 base and J dropped 6 bases, with 21 bases sitting between them. Germline-derived CDR1 and CDR2 are MGHRA and YSYEKL. CDR3 protein: CASSQGGDLPRRAEAFF. For the CDR3, the DNA is TGCGCCAGCAGCCAAGGTGGGGATCTACCCAGGCGGGCTGAAGCTTTCTTT.

This clonotype was counted at least ten times. This chain links TRBV12-3 or TRBV12-4 with TRBJ1-2; a possible D gene is TRBD1 (5 bases). Trimming removed 6 bases from V and 4 bases from J, with 12 bases in between. This CDR3 is 13 amino acids long. This chain's CDR3 is CASSSGLTYGYTF. In DNA form, the CDR3 reads TGTGCCAGCAGCTCAGGGTTGACCTATGGCTACACCTTC.

This clonotype has a count of ten or more. The chain employs TRBV11-1 and TRBJ2-6; no definite D call. Germline CDR1 reads SGHAT; CDR2 reads FQDESV (reference sequence). The V gene lost 5 bases and the J gene lost 2 bases, with 16 bases spanning the gap. CDR3 length: 17 residues. The CDR3 loop reads CASSPYSMDAGANVLTF. The DNA of the CDR3 is TGTGCCAGCAGCCCCTATAGCATGGACGCTGGGGCCAACGTCCTGACTTTC. Using reference TRBV11-1 and TRBJ2-6 for the parts outside the CDR3, the full variable domain is EAEVAQSPRYKITEKSQAVAFWCDPISGHATLYWYRQILGQGPELLVQFQDESVVDDSQLPKDRFSAERLKGVDSTLKIQPAELGDSAMYLCASSPYSMDAGANVLTFGAGSRLTVL.